This T cell receptor (beta chain) was sequenced in a study of blood T cell repertoires in COVID-19. Study-level information: From T cells, B-cell-depleted T cells, or PBMCs came the material, which was cDNA or gDNA.

Clinical history reported by participants formed the basis on which cohorts were assigned. The study counted Cohort 3 donors as recovered given two negative PCRs, clearance, or symptom resolution. Sequenced by immunoSEQ multiplex PCR; TCRdb stores in-frame clones only, minus some. The sample has under 350,000 clones; approximately 89% are singletons. The CDR3 length is 16 residues. V dropped 3 bases and J dropped 0; count of bases not matched to a gene: 5. Germline V lookup: CDR1 KGHSH, CDR2 LQKENI. The sample comprised PBMCs or T cells enriched from blood (not recorded which). The chain employs TRBV18 and TRBJ1-3, with TRBD1 identical over 7 bases. This TCR was recovered from a woman aged 55-75 years who had recovered from COVID-19. This CDR3 reads CASSPAGGRSGNTIYF. The CDR3 bases are TGTGCCAGCTCACCGGCAGGGGGACGCTCTGGAAACACCATATATTTT.